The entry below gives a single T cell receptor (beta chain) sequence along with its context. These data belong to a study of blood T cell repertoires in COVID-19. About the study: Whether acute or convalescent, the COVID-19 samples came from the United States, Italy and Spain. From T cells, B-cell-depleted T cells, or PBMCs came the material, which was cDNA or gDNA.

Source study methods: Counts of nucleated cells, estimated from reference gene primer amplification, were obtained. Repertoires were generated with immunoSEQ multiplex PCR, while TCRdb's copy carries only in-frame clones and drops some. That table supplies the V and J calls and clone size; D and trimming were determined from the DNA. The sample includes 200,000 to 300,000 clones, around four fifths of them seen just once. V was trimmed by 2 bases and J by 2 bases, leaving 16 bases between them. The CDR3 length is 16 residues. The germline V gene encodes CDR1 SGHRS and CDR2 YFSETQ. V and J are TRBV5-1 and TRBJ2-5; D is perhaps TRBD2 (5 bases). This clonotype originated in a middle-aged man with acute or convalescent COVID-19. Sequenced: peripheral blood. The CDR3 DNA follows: TGCGCCAGCAGCTTCCCGGAGGTCGCAGTACAAGAGACCCAGTACTTC. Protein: CASSFPEVAVQETQYF. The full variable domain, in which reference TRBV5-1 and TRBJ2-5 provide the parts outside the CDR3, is KAGVTQTPRYLIKTRGQQVTLSCSPISGHRSVSWYQQTPGQGLQFLFEYFSETQRNKGNFPGRFSGRQFSNSRSEMNVSTLELGDSALYLCASSFPEVAVQETQYFGPGTRLLVL.